The following is a T cell receptor beta chain sequence with its context. The sample originates from a study of cytomegalovirus exposure and HLA in healthy donors. Trimming cost V 1 base and J 4 bases; bases outside gene matches: 6. This CDR3 is built from 16 residues. Germline CDR1 SGHVS, CDR2 FQNEAQ. Data came from immunoSEQ multiplex PCR; TCRdb stores just in-frame clones and leaves some out. This table has some 250,000 clones, around 90% appearing once. Sequencing used PBMCs. V and J are TRBV7-8 and TRBJ2-1; 8 positions agree with TRBD2. The origin of this receptor is a woman aged 18-30 years in good health and CMV-seronegative. The CDR3 loop reads CASSLDPAGEYNEQFF. Written as DNA, the CDR3 is TGTGCCAGCAGCTTAGACCCAGCGGGGGAGTACAATGAGCAGTTCTTC.